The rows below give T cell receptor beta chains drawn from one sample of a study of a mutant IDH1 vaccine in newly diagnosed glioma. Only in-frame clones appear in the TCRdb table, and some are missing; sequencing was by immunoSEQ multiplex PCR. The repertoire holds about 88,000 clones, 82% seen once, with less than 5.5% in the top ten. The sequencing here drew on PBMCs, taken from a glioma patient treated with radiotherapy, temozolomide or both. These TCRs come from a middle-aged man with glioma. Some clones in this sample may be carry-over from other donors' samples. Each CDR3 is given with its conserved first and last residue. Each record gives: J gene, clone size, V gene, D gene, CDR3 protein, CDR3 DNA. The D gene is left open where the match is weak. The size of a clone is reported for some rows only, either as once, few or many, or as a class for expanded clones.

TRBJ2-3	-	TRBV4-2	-	CASSQSPGADTQYF	TGTGCCAGCAGCCAAAGTCCGGGGGCAGATACGCAGTATTTT
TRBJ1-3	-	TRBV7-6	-	CASSLDGLAGNTIYF	TGTGCCAGCAGCTTAGACGGGTTAGCTGGAAACACCATATATTTT
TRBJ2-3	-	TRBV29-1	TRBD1	CSVDSGTVNPPYTQYF	TGCAGCGTTGATTCAGGGACAGTCAACCCCCCTTACACGCAGTATTTT
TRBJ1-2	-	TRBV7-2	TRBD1	CASSPGTGSGYTF	TGTGCCAGCAGCCCCGGGACAGGGAGTGGCTACACCTTC
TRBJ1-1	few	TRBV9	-	CASTQGQNTEAFF	TGTGCCAGCACCCAAGGACAGAACACTGAAGCTTTCTTT
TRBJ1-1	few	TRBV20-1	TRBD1	CSGSGGTEAFF	TGCAGTGGTTCAGGGGGCACTGAAGCTTTCTTT
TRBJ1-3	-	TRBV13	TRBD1	CASSFKLRTGVGNTIYF	TGTGCCAGCAGCTTTAAGCTCCGGACAGGGGTGGGAAACACCATATATTTT
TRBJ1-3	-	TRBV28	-	CASSTGGSGNTIYF	TGTGCCAGCAGTACAGGAGGATCTGGAAACACCATATATTTT
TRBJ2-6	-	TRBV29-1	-	CSVEDLGTGTGANVLTF	TGCAGCGTTGAAGATCTGGGAACAGGGACTGGGGCCAACGTCCTGACTTTC
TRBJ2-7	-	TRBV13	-	CASSLGFGLGVSYEQYF	TGTGCCAGCAGCTTAGGCTTCGGTCTAGGTGTATCCTACGAGCAGTACTTC
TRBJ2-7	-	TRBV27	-	CASSFGVSYEQYF	TGTGCCAGCAGTTTTGGGGTATCCTACGAGCAGTACTTC
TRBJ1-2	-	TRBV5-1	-	CASSLGGRDDYGYTF	TGCGCCAGCAGCTTGGGGGGCAGGGACGACTATGGCTACACCTTC
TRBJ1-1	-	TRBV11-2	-	CASSLGPGSLYAFF	TGTGCCAGCAGCTTAGGCCCGGGAAGTTTGTATGCTTTCTTT
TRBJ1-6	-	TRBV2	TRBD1	CASRETGGPNSPLHF	TGTGCCAGCAGGGAGACAGGGGGCCCTAATTCACCCCTCCACTTT
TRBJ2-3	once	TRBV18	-	CASSRIRGSTDTQYF	TGTGCCAGCTCCCGCATACGGGGTAGCACAGATACGCAGTATTTT
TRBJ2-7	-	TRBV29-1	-	CSASRGGEQYF	TGCAGCGCCTCCCGGGGCGGCGAGCAGTACTTC
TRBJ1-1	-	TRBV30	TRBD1	CAWSHIQGAGAFF	TGTGCCTGGAGTCATATCCAGGGGGCAGGCGCTTTCTTT
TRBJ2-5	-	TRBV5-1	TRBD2	CASSFRGGGETQYF	TGCGCCAGCAGCTTCCGGGGGGGCGGAGAGACCCAGTACTTC
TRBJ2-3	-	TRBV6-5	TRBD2	CASRSGGLSKDTQYF	TGTGCCAGCAGATCGGGGGGGCTCTCGAAGGATACGCAGTATTTT
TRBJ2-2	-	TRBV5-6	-	CASNNRAGTGELFF	TGTGCCAGCAACAACAGGGCCGGTACCGGGGAGCTGTTTTTT
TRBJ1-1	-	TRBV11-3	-	CASSLSGGMNTEAFF	TGTGCCAGCAGCTTAAGTGGGGGAATGAACACTGAAGCTTTCTTT
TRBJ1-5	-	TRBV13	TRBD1	CASSINRQGVGNQPQHF	TGTGCCAGCAGCATTAATCGACAGGGCGTTGGCAATCAGCCCCAGCATTTT
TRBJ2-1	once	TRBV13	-	CASSFRLGSYNEQFF	TGTGCCAGCAGCTTCCGGTTAGGCTCCTACAATGAGCAGTTCTTC
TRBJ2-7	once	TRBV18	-	CASSPIPGSNEQYF	TGTGCCAGCTCACCAATTCCAGGGTCCAACGAGCAGTACTTC
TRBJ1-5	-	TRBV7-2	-	CASSLGSGQPQHF	TGTGCCAGCAGCTTAGGGTCGGGGCAGCCCCAGCATTTT
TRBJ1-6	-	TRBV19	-	CASSEYRAAGHSPLHF	TGTGCCAGTAGTGAATACAGGGCCGCAGGGCATTCACCCCTCCACTTT
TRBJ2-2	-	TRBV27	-	CASSSLGQGDGELFF	TGTGCCAGCAGTTCCCTGGGGCAGGGCGACGGGGAGCTGTTTTTT
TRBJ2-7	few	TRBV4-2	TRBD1	CASSPRDSGPYEQYF	TGTGCCAGCAGCCCCCGGGACAGTGGCCCCTACGAGCAGTACTTC
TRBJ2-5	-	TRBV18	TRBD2	CASTQTSGETQYF	TGTGCCAGCACCCAGACTAGCGGGGAGACCCAGTACTTC
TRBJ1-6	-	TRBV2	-	CASSPDQASPLHF	TGTGCCAGCAGCCCGGACCAAGCTTCACCCCTCCACTTT
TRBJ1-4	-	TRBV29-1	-	CSVGSGLINEKLFF	TGCAGCGTTGGCTCGGGACTGATTAATGAAAAACTGTTTTTT
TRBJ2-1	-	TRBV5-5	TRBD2	CATSRGLGYNEQFF	TGTGCCACCTCCCGAGGACTAGGCTACAATGAGCAGTTCTTC
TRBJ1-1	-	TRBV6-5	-	CASSYRTGTEAFF	TGTGCCAGCAGTTACCGAACGGGGACTGAAGCTTTCTTT
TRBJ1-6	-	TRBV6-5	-	CASSYLTGYRSPLHF	TGTGCCAGCAGTTACTTAACAGGGTATCGGTCACCCCTCCACTTT
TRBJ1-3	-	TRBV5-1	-	CASASYSGNTIYF	TGCGCCAGCGCGTCCTACTCTGGAAACACCATATATTTT
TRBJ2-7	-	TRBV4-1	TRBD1	CASSHAPGQGSYEQYF	TGCGCCAGCAGCCATGCCCCGGGACAGGGCTCCTACGAGCAGTACTTC
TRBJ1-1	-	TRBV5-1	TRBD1	CASSHQGGMNTEAFF	TGCGCCAGCAGCCACCAGGGGGGGATGAACACTGAAGCTTTCTTT
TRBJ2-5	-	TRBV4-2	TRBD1	CASSQTTGNERETQYF	TGTGCCAGCAGCCAAACGACAGGGAATGAGAGAGAGACCCAGTACTTC
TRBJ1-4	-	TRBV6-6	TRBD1	CASSRDRGLVEKLFF	TGTGCCAGCAGCCGAGACAGGGGGCTGGTTGAAAAACTGTTTTTT